This T cell receptor beta chain originates from a study of T-cell memory formation after mild COVID-19 (TCRdb year 2021). For the study in its entirety: TCR sequence clusters from the two donors were found to be largely donor specific. Longitudinal TCRalpha and TCRbeta repertoire sequencing tracked T-cell clones expanding and contracting after mild COVID-19 in a couple of donors. Two young, previously healthy adult volunteers made up the cohort, one male and one female.

Its CDR3 holds 14 amino acids, cysteine through phenylalanine. The DNA shown is the 42-base CDR3, in frame from base 1. Relative to germline, V is 6 bases shorter and J is 6 bases shorter, with 15 bases between their ends. CDR1 and CDR2 are read off the germline V gene as SNHLY and FYNNEI. This clonotype has just a few counts. No antigen is known for it. No much larger clone exists at a distance of one base, and base qualities are not known. General study outcomes and caveats: Contracting CD4+ clones were found mainly in CM and EM memory subsets, while CD8+ clones were enriched in EMRA. Only a couple of mild cases were covered by the study, and larger cohorts that include severe cases with pre-infection samples were considered necessary. From day 15 to 85, contracting clones showed balanced CD4/CD8 phenotypes, whereas a second wave of clones that expanded from day 15 to 37 leaned towards CD4+. Some responding clones were detected in pre-infection memory, which suggested that pre-existing cross-reactive memory T cells had joined the SARS-CoV-2 response. SARS-CoV-2 specificity of the second-wave clones peaking on day 37 was not confirmed.

Instrument used: Illumina NovaSeq 6000. Using 5'RACE with constant-segment primers, TCRalpha and TCRbeta cDNA libraries were constructed, with sample barcodes and unique molecular identifiers added in the process. Trizol reagent was used to extract RNA from every sample. Libraries were amplified in two PCR steps, with a second sample barcode and Illumina TruSeq adapters added in the second step. Libraries were sequenced on an Illumina NovaSeq with 2 x 150 bp paired-end reads. The study's own analysis went as follows. Demultiplexing of reads and collapsing into UMI-guided consensus sequences were performed with migec v1.2.7. Using mixcr v2.1.11, the UMI consensuses were aligned to TRA and TRB V and J templates and assembled into clonotypes. Clonotypes were classified as expanded or contracted when called significant by both edgeR and NoisET, with noise models trained on biological replicates. For edgeR calls, the thresholds were a false discovery rate-adjusted p below 0.01 and a log2 fold-change of 1. As an exploratory analysis of dynamics, PCA with hierarchical clustering was applied to max-normalized trajectories of the 1000 most abundant clonotypes. Each responding clone was given a CD4 or CD8 phenotype based on the CD4+ and CD8+ repertoires, which had been sequenced separately. Through fastp at Q25 and MiXCR, TCRdb rebuilt clones from the public reads, retaining in-frame beta chains. Rows with one shared CDR3 protein collapse into an entry with the most common genes and DNA. The V and J calls follow TCRdb's processing rather than the paper's. A total of 400,000 to 500,000 distinct CDR3 sequences appear in this sample, 20% of them only once. The top ten constitute 8.4% of the sample.

Ficoll-Paque density gradient centrifugation was the method used to isolate PBMCs. The sample was PBMCs or a T cell subset sorted from them (not recorded which). The sequence derives from an adult woman who had mild COVID-19 (a few samples of this study predate the infection). The sample titles of this study are shuffled in the database, so cell type and time point are left out; the donor was told from shared clones. Rearrangement joined TRBV2 to TRBJ2-4; the D element might be TRBD1 or TRBD2, as each aligns at 5 bases. The CDR3 reads as follows: CASSADIRGNIQYF. In nucleotides, the sequence is TGTGCCAGCAGCGCGGACATACGGGGAAACATTCAGTACTTC.